The 5 T cell receptor beta chains in this list originate from one sample, sequenced in a study of chemoradiotherapy in HPV16-positive cancers. Here immunoSEQ multiplex PCR was the method, and the copy in TCRdb shows in-frame clones only, minus some. The table records tens of thousands of clones, more than 80% of them present only once. This specimen consisted of blood, obtained from a patient who underwent chemoradiotherapy. The receptors were gathered from a human donor with HPV-associated anogenital cancer.

The chain combines TRBV6-5 with TRBJ2-1; 10 bases map to TRBD2. Germline V gene data show CDR1 as MNHEY and CDR2 as SVGAGI. The CDR3 covers 16 residues. Trimming at V came to 3 bases and at J to 7 bases, leaving 9 bases not matched to a gene. CDR3 amino acids: CASSYRASGSSNEQFF. The CDR3 nucleotides read TGTGCCAGCAGTTATCGGGCTAGCGGGAGTAGTAATGAGCAGTTCTTC.

The chain has TRBV6-5 and TRBJ2-7, with 9 nucleotides matching TRBD2. CDR3 length: 16 residues. CDR1 MNHEY and CDR2 SVGAGI come from the germline V gene. The V and J ends lost 0 bases and 2 bases, in that order; junction bases with no gene match: 5. In DNA form, the CDR3 reads TGTGCCAGCAGTTACTCCTCGCGGGAGGGAACCTACGAGCAGTACTTC. Its translation is CASSYSSREGTYEQYF.

The genes are TRBV18 and TRBJ1-2; D is unresolved. The CDR3 runs 12 residues. V gave up 4 bases and J gave up 3 bases, with 6 bases separating them. The germline V gene encodes CDR1 KGHSH and CDR2 LQKENI. CDR3 protein: CASSRGDYGYTF. CDR3 nucleotide sequence: TGTGCCAGCTCACGTGGGGACTATGGCTACACCTTC.

This clone was observed once. The chain recombines TRBV6-1 with TRBJ2-7, with D possibly matching TRBD2 (5 bases). Trimming left V 7 bases short and J 3 bases short, with 10 bases between. The germline V gene encodes CDR1 MNHNS and CDR2 SASEGT. The CDR3 consists of 12 residues. DNA for the CDR3: TGTGCCAGCACCCCACGGGGCTACGAGCAGTACTTC. This encodes CASTPRGYEQYF.

The rearrangement uses TRBV7-9 and TRBJ2-7; 7 nucleotides align to TRBD1. In germline, CDR1 is SEHNR, CDR2 FQNEAQ (reference sequence). V lost 4 bases, J lost 2 bases, and 8 bases stayed unmatched. The CDR3 is made up of 15 amino acids. The CDR3 sequence: CASSSPEGATYEQYF. The DNA of the CDR3 is TGTGCCAGCAGCTCCCCCGAGGGGGCGACCTACGAGCAGTACTTC.